This T cell receptor (beta chain) was observed in a study of early T cells in non-severe SARS-CoV-2 infection (dated by TCRdb to the early 2020s). About the investigation overall: Bulk RNA from unsorted whole blood was used for TCR sequencing, so alpha and beta chains could not be paired. On the study overall, not on this receptor specifically: VDJdb matching was skewed toward anti-spike CD8 responses and likely underestimated virus-specific expansions by missing private and CD4 specificities.

In the case of this clonotype: Its antigen remains undetermined. No per-base quality is available; no much larger clone lies one base away.

The library was built by means of 5' RACE. Instrument used: NextSeq 500. In the TCR library protocol, unique molecular identifiers were attached to individual cDNA molecules to correct for PCR bias and sequencing error. Both TCR alpha and beta chains were sequenced, and tight co-correlation was observed between alpha and beta sequence abundances in each sample. The paper's processing steps were these. Decombinator V4 was used to annotate TCR sequences for V gene, J gene and CDR3. TCRs were defined as expanded if a significant change between any two time points was detected under a Poisson model with p below 0.0001. TCR abundances were normalised to the total number of TCRs sequenced in each sample and reported as counts per million. TRAV1-2 paired with TRAJ12, TRAJ20 or TRAJ33 defined MAIT TCRs, while TRAV10 paired with TRAJ18 defined iNKT TCRs. VDJdb, accessed 1 November 2021, was searched for CMV, EBV and SARS-CoV-2 annotated TCRs, excluding TCRs annotated for multiple antigens. In TCRdb, the public reads were trimmed at Q25 with fastp and aligned with MiXCR, with productive beta chains retained. Entries are consolidated by CDR3 protein sequence, retaining the most common genes and DNA. These V and J calls derive from TCRdb rather than the authors' analysis. The sample table records 53,000 or so distinct CDR3 sequences; around 12% of these occur just once. 2.5% to 3% of the sample belongs to the ten largest clones.

This was a case-control study nested in a cohort of healthcare workers in London, UK, who had nasopharyngeal swab PCR tests and blood samples taken every week. Healthcare workers were recruited between 23 and 31 March 2020, during the week of the UK lockdown, and were followed weekly for up to roughly 16 weeks. The trim is 4 bases for V and 3 bases for J, with a gap of 16 bases between the germline ends. Per the germline V gene (reference sequence), SGHNT is the CDR1 and YYREEE is the CDR2. The CDR3 runs 16 amino acids, cysteine and phenylalanine included. Only CDR3 DNA is held: 48 bases, read in frame from base 1.

This clonotype originated in an adult who was a healthcare worker with PCR-confirmed SARS-CoV-2 infection or an uninfected control (not recorded which). The rearranged segments are TRBV5-4 and TRBJ1-4; the D gene cannot be resolved reliably. The starting material was whole blood, obtained at baseline. The DNA sequence reads TGTGCCAGCAGCGGGCATCTGGGGAGCGCTAATGAAAAACTGTTTTTT. This is translated as CASSGHLGSANEKLFF.